The 30 T cell receptor beta chains presented below share a single source sample, sequenced in a study of T cell responses to AZD1222 COVID-19 vaccine. The table came from immunoSEQ multiplex PCR; TCRdb's copy has only in-frame clones and leaves some out. This table holds 90,000 to 120,000 clones, roughly 89% found once. The sample consisted of peripheral blood, taken on day 0 of MenACWY control vaccination. The receptor source for this set is an adult in good health.

In this sample, this clone turned up a few times. V is TRBV19 and J is TRBJ2-1, with 9 positions matching TRBD2. The CDR3 runs 16 residues. Unmatched junction bases numbered 6, after V lost 6 bases and J lost 0 bases. Germline lookup yields CDR1 LNHDA and CDR2 SQIVND (reference sequence). The CDR3 bases are TGTGCCAGTAGCTATAGCGGGGGAATCTCCTACAATGAGCAGTTCTTC. Encoded protein: CASSYSGGISYNEQFF.

The genes are TRBV10-3 and TRBJ1-1; D unclear. The CDR3 has 14 amino acids. Germline CDR1 reads ENHRY; CDR2 reads SYGVKD. Trimming stripped 3 bases from V and 0 bases from J, with 8 bases between. The CDR3: CAISEGQMNTEAFF. The CDR3, as DNA: TGTGCCATCAGTGAAGGGCAGATGAACACTGAAGCTTTCTTT.

The rearrangement links TRBV27 to TRBJ1-1; a possible D gene is TRBD1 (6 bases). From germline, CDR1 is MNHEY and CDR2 SMNVEV (reference sequence). The CDR3 extends over 14 amino acids. Trimming took 4 bases from V and 2 from J, leaving 11 bases between them. The CDR3 spells CASSSHRANTEAFF. The CDR3 coding sequence is TGTGCCAGCAGTTCGCACAGGGCTAACACTGAAGCTTTCTTT.

The rearrangement uses TRBV12-5 and TRBJ1-2; TRBD1 matches at 8 bases. Germline CDR1 LGHNT, CDR2 FRNRAP. CDR3 length equals 19 residues. Trimming removed 6 bases from V and 4 bases from J; junction bases left unmatched: 22. The CDR3 sequence: CASGPVSPGQDTISYGYTF. CDR3 nucleotide sequence: TGTGCTAGTGGGCCCGTCTCTCCGGGACAGGACACCATTAGCTATGGCTACACCTTC.

V usage is TRBV5-5 and J usage is TRBJ1-5; no firm D call. CDR3 size: 14 residues. Germline V gene sequence: CDR1 SGHKS, CDR2 YYEKEE (reference sequence). V lost 4 bases to trimming and J lost 3 bases, with 11 bases between them. The CDR3 DNA reads as TGTGCCAGCAGCGAGACGACACTCAATCAGCCCCAGCATTTT. Its translation: CASSETTLNQPQHF.

The rearrangement joins TRBV3-1 (or the pseudogene TRBV3-2) to TRBJ1-1; D perhaps matches TRBD1 (5 bases). Between the trimmed V and J ends, which lost 3 bases and 4 bases, there was a span of 12 bases. Germline V gives CDR1 LGHDT, CDR2 YNNKEL (reference sequence). This CDR3 region has 14 residues. CDR3 DNA: TGTGCCAGCAGCCAGAATTCAGGGAGCACTGAAGCTTTCTTT. The encoded protein is CASSQNSGSTEAFF.

The rearrangement links TRBV15 to TRBJ2-6; no reliable D call. The CDR3 loop spans 17 amino acids. Trimming took 5 bases from V and 0 from J, leaving 14 bases between them. CDR1 and CDR2 (germline): LNHNV, YYDKDF (reference sequence). The DNA for the CDR3 is TGTGCCACCAGCCTACCCCCCGGCACCTCTGGGGCCAACGTCCTGACTTTC. Encoded protein: CATSLPPGTSGANVLTF. The whole variable domain, filled in from reference TRBV15 and TRBJ2-6, reads DAMVIQNPRYQVTQFGKPVTLSCSQTLNHNVMYWYQQKSSQAPKLLFHYYDKDFNNEADTPDNFQSRRPNTSFCFLDIRSPGLGDTAMYLCATSLPPGTSGANVLTFGAGSRLTVL.

The chain uses TRBV24-1 and TRBJ2-1; TRBD1 might be the D (6 bases). This CDR3 region has 16 residues. The germline V gene has CDR1 KGHDR and CDR2 SFDVKD. V was shortened by 6 bases and J by 4 bases, with 18 bases between the two germline ends. CDR3 nucleotide sequence: TGTGCCACCAGTACGGGGACACGCGGGCTATACAATGAGCAGTTCTTC. As protein: CATSTGTRGLYNEQFF.

The V gene is TRBV28, the J gene TRBJ1-5, with a tentative D call TRBD1 (5 bases). Trimming shortened V by 3 bases and J by 1 base, and 7 bases separated the two germline ends. The CDR3 extends over 14 amino acids. CDR1 and CDR2 (germline): MDHEN, SYDVKM. The CDR3: CASSLDISNQPQHF. The DNA for the CDR3 is TGTGCCAGCAGTTTGGACATCAGCAATCAGCCCCAGCATTTT.

The table lists this clone with a few counts. The rearrangement joins TRBV4-2 to TRBJ2-7, with D possibly TRBD1 on 8 matching bases. The CDR3 sequence is 14 residues long. V dropped 3 bases and J dropped 6 bases, with 15 bases sitting between them. CDR1 is LGHNA and CDR2 is YNFKEQ in the germline V gene. This chain's CDR3 is CASSHQDREGEQYF. CDR3 sequence (DNA): TGTGCCAGCAGCCACCAGGACAGGGAGGGCGAGCAGTACTTC.

J is TRBJ1-5 and V is TRBV30; D possibly corresponds to TRBD1 (5 bases). The ends were cut back, 0 bases at V and 0 bases at J, with 9 bases in the middle. CDR3 length: 15 amino acids. The germline V gene has CDR1 GTSNPN and CDR2 SVGIG (reference sequence). The CDR3, as DNA: TGTGCCTGGAGTGTCAGGGTGGTTAGCAATCAGCCCCAGCATTTT. This translates into CAWSVRVVSNQPQHF.

CDR3 DNA sequence: TGCGCCAGCGGAGGAGGACCACTGACAGAGTATCAGCCCCAGCATTTT. This encodes CASGGGPLTEYQPQHF. This chain links TRBV10-1 with TRBJ1-5; the D gene is possibly TRBD1 (5 bases). The V gene's germline CDR1 is WNHNN and CDR2 SYGVQD (reference sequence). The CDR3 is 16 amino acids. V was clipped by 8 bases and J by 5 bases, with 22 bases between them.

V is TRBV19 and J is TRBJ2-3; D may be TRBD2 (5 bases). This CDR3 spans 15 amino acids. Germline V gene sequence: CDR1 LNHDA, CDR2 SQIVND (reference sequence). V lost 5 bases to trimming and J lost 7 bases, with 19 bases between them. The CDR3 loop reads CASSLDFPGAYTQYF. CDR3 coding DNA: TGTGCCAGTAGTTTGGACTTCCCAGGCGCCTATACGCAGTATTTT.

The genes are TRBV7-3 and TRBJ2-7, with 8 bases matching TRBD1. V gave up 0 bases and J gave up 7 bases; unmatched junction bases: 5. Germline V gene sequence: CDR1 SGHTA, CDR2 FQGTGA. The CDR3 length is 14 residues. The chain's CDR3 is CASSLTLQGGEQYF. In DNA, the CDR3 is TGTGCCAGCAGCTTAACGTTACAGGGGGGAGAGCAGTACTTC. The variable domain in full, with the rest retrieved from reference TRBV7-3 and TRBJ2-7, is GAGVSQTPSNKVTEKGKYVELRCDPISGHTALYWYRQSLGQGPEFLIYFQGTGAADDSGLPNDRFFAVRPEGSVSTLKIQRTERGDSAVYLCASSLTLQGGEQYFGPGTRLTVT.

The chain recombines TRBV5-1 with TRBJ1-2, with D maybe TRBD1 (5 bases). This CDR3 has 14 amino acids. Deletions cut 4 bases from V and 4 bases from J, with 14 bases between. Per the germline V gene, CDR1 is SGHRS and CDR2 is YFSETQ. As DNA, the CDR3 is TGCGCCAGCAGCCCCTCGAGGGGCTCCTATGGCTACACCTTC. Encoded protein: CASSPSRGSYGYTF.

The rearrangement links TRBV19 to TRBJ1-2; tentative D call: TRBD1 (5 bases). Trimming took off 6 bases at V and 8 bases at J, with 16 bases between the two ends. Germline CDR1 reads LNHDA; CDR2 reads SQIVND (reference sequence). This CDR3 comprises 13 residues. CDR3 protein: CASSPGGIRGYTF. In DNA, the CDR3 is TGTGCCAGTAGCCCCGGGGGGATACGGGGCTACACCTTC. The complete variable domain, with remaining parts taken from reference TRBV19 and TRBJ1-2, reads DGGITQSPKYLFRKEGQNVTLSCEQNLNHDAMYWYRQDPGQGLRLIYYSQIVNDFQKGDIAEGYSVSREKKESFPLTVTSAQKNPTAFYLCASSPGGIRGYTFGSGTRLTVV.

J is TRBJ2-7 and V is TRBV6-6; D call uncertain. Trimming stripped 0 bases from V and 0 bases from J, with 6 bases between. The CDR3 has 14 residues. Germline V gene data show CDR1 as MNHNY and CDR2 as SVGAGI (reference sequence). CDR3 bases: TGTGCCAGCAGTTACTCCGAGACCTCCTACGAGCAGTACTTC. It codes for CASSYSETSYEQYF.

The chain joins TRBV19 to TRBJ1-1; D unclear. The ends were cut back, 3 bases at V and 3 bases at J, with 8 bases in the middle. Germline values: CDR1 LNHDA, CDR2 SQIVND (reference sequence). This CDR3 is 13 amino acids long. CDR3 sequence: CASSIRGDTEAFF. The CDR3 nucleotides read TGTGCCAGTAGTATTCGCGGTGACACTGAAGCTTTCTTT.

This clone was observed once. J is TRBJ1-5 and V is TRBV10-2; maybe TRBD1 (5 bases). The CDR3 runs 15 residues. Germline-derived CDR1 and CDR2 are WSHSY and SAAADI. V was cut by 6 bases and J by 5 bases, with 17 bases left in between. CDR3 DNA sequence: TGCGCCAGCAGCCCCGGAGGGGCGGGCTATCAGCCCCAGCATTTT. Protein product: CASSPGGAGYQPQHF.

This chain uses TRBV6-5 with TRBJ2-3, with D possibly TRBD1 on 5 matching bases. Trimming left V 5 bases short and J 2 bases short, with 14 bases between. Germline CDR1 is MNHEY and CDR2 is SVGAGI. This CDR3 contains 15 residues. CDR3 loop: CASSLQGSYTDTQYF. The CDR3 region has the DNA TGTGCCAGCAGTCTGCAGGGATCTTACACAGATACGCAGTATTTT.

The rearrangement links TRBV5-1 to TRBJ2-2; 7 positions match TRBD1. The trim removed 4 bases at V and 6 bases at J, leaving 9 bases unmatched. The CDR3 is made up of 15 amino acids. Germline values: CDR1 SGHRS, CDR2 YFSETQ. As DNA, the CDR3 is TGCGCCAGCAGCATACAGACAGGGTTCGCCGGGGAGCTGTTTTTT. It is translated as CASSIQTGFAGELFF.

This chain uses TRBV5-4 with TRBJ2-2; 11 bases are shared with TRBD1. The trim removed 3 bases at V and 7 bases at J, leaving 8 bases unmatched. Germline V gene data show CDR1 as SGHNT and CDR2 as YYREEE (reference sequence). The CDR3 extends over 16 amino acids. CDR3 bases: TGTGCCAGCAGCTACAGGACAGGGGGCATTGACGGGGAGCTGTTTTTT. Translated: CASSYRTGGIDGELFF. The full variable domain, in which reference TRBV5-4 and TRBJ2-2 provide the parts outside the CDR3, is ETGVTQSPTHLIKTRGQQVTLRCSSQSGHNTVSWYQQALGQGPQFIFQYYREEENGRGNFPPRFSGLQFPNYSSELNVNALELDDSALYLCASSYRTGGIDGELFFGEGSRLTVL.

The V and J genes are TRBV9 and TRBJ1-1; TRBD1 is a possible D gene (5 bases). Germline V gene lookup returns CDR1 SGDLS and CDR2 YYNGEE. V dropped 4 bases and J dropped 3 bases, with 16 bases sitting between them. This CDR3 is 15 amino acids long. Here the CDR3 reads CASSPHGDPYTEAFF. CDR3 coding DNA: TGTGCCAGCAGCCCCCACGGGGACCCTTACACTGAAGCTTTCTTT. The full variable domain, completed using reference TRBV9 and TRBJ1-1, is DSGVTQTPKHLITATGQRVTLRCSPRSGDLSVYWYQQSLDQGLQFLIQYYNGEERAKGNILERFSAQQFPDLHSELNLSSLELGDSALYFCASSPHGDPYTEAFFGQGTRLTVV.

There are a few counts of this clone. The chain links TRBV6-5 to TRBJ1-1; D is perhaps TRBD1 (6 bases). Germline V CDR1 and CDR2: MNHEY, SVGAGI. V was cut by 2 bases and J by 11 bases, with 12 bases left in between. CDR3 size: 12 residues. Written as DNA, the CDR3 is TGTGCCAGCAGTTACCTACAGGGTGCGGCTTTCTTT. Translated, it gives CASSYLQGAAFF.

This rearrangement joins TRBV10-3 to TRBJ1-1, with D unclear. Germline assignment: CDR1 ENHRY and CDR2 SYGVKD. The germline V and J ends were trimmed by 10 bases and 0 bases, with 12 bases remaining between them. This CDR3 region has 13 residues. CDR3 amino acids: CATAGSLNTEAFF. CDR3 bases: TGTGCCACCGCCGGTTCTCTGAACACTGAAGCTTTCTTT.

The chain carries TRBV10-3 and TRBJ1-3; maybe TRBD1 (6 bases). The CDR3 is 12 residues long. CDR1 is ENHRY and CDR2 is SYGVKD in the germline V gene. V was cut by 11 bases and J by 3 bases, with 11 bases left in between. The CDR3 nucleotides read TGTGCCTCCGGGGGCGGTGGAAACACCATATATTTT. Encoded protein: CASGGGGNTIYF.

Only one count was recorded for this clone. The chain joins TRBV5-6 to TRBJ1-5, with no clear D. Germline V gene sequence: CDR1 SGHDT, CDR2 YYEEEE. Trimming left V 2 bases short and J 7 bases short, with 13 bases between. The CDR3 is 14 amino acids. For the CDR3, the DNA is TGTGCCAGCAGCTTTTGGGAGATAGTCCAGCCCCAGCATTTT. This gives the protein CASSFWEIVQPQHF. Full variable domain (remainder filled in from reference TRBV5-6 and TRBJ1-5): DAGVTQSPTHLIKTRGQQVTLRCSPKSGHDTVSWYQQALGQGPQFIFQYYEEEERQRGNFPDRFSGHQFPNYSSELNVNALLLGDSALYLCASSFWEIVQPQHFGDGTRLSIL.

This clone was seen once. The chain uses TRBV7-2 and TRBJ2-3, with no clear D. CDR1 SGHTA and CDR2 FQGNSA come from the germline V gene. The CDR3 is 14 residues long. Trimming cost V 5 bases and J 4 bases, with 13 bases left between them. The CDR3 region is CASSPGRAADTQYF. Here the CDR3 DNA reads TGTGCCAGCAGCCCCGGTCGGGCGGCAGATACGCAGTATTTT. Complete variable domain (other parts from reference TRBV7-2 and TRBJ2-3): GAGVSQSPSNKVTEKGKDVELRCDPISGHTALYWYRQSLGQGLEFLIYFQGNSAPDKSGLPSDRFSAERTGGSVSTLTIQRTQQEDSAVYLCASSPGRAADTQYFGPGTRLTVL.

The CDR3 DNA reads TGCAGTGCTAGTCCACGTTCGCGTGGTAGCAGAAGCACAGATACGCAGTATTTT. It is translated as CSASPRSRGSRSTDTQYF. The V call is TRBV20-1, the J call TRBJ2-3; D is unresolved. The CDR3 contains 18 residues. V lost 3 bases, J lost 0 bases, and 22 bases lay in between. CDR1 is DFQATT and CDR2 is SNEGSKA in the germline V gene (reference sequence).

The chain links TRBV12-3 or TRBV12-4 to TRBJ2-6; D uncertain. With 0 bases removed from V and 3 bases from J, the gap between germline ends came to 0 bases. The CDR3 length is 13 residues. The CDR3, as DNA: TGTGCCAGCAGTTTAGCTGGGGCCAACGTCCTGACTTTC. Translation: CASSLAGANVLTF.